This TCR beta chain was sequenced for a study of identifying expanded T cells in peripheral blood. There are 16 residues in the CDR3. Germline V lookup: CDR1 SGHNT, CDR2 YENEEA. The V gene end was trimmed by 6 bases and the J gene end by 4 bases; junction bases not matched to a gene: 10. To note about this clone: The antigen is unknown.

The data were produced by immunoSEQ multiplex PCR, yet TCRdb's version contains in-frame clones alone and is incomplete. This sample has roughly 130,000 clones, with 75% to 90% found just once. Findings and caveats of the study: Across healthy donors, higher total template counts meant significantly greater approximately two-week count variance. Differentially abundant clones: roughly 1.3 between replicates, around 17 at around 14 days, less than 25 at four.

Material for sequencing was blood. The J gene is TRBJ2-2, the V gene TRBV11-3, with TRBD2 identical over 8 bases. The source of this sequence is a person aged 18 to 70 in good health. The CDR3: CASRPREGQITGELFF. The CDR3 coding sequence is TGTGCCAGCAGACCCCGGGAGGGCCAGATCACCGGGGAGCTGTTTTTT.